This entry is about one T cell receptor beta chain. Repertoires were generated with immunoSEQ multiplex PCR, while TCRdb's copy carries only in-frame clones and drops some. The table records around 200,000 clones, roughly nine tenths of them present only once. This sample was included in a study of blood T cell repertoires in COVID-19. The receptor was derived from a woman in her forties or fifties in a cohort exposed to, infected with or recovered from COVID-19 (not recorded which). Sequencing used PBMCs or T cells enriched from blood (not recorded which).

CDR3 coding DNA: TGTGCCAGCAGCTTAGACGACAGGGGGGAAAGCACTGAAGCTTTCTTT. Residues: CASSLDDRGESTEAFF. The chain is built from TRBV7-9 and TRBJ1-1; 9 bases fit TRBD1. The CDR3 has 16 residues. The V and J ends lost 1 base and 4 bases, in that order; junction bases with no gene match: 7. Per the germline V gene, CDR1 is SEHNR and CDR2 is FQNEAQ (reference sequence). The complete variable domain, with remaining parts taken from reference TRBV7-9 and TRBJ1-1, reads DTGVSQNPRHKITKRGQNVTFRCDPISEHNRLYWYRQTLGQGPEFLTYFQNEAQLEKSRLLSDRFSAERPKGSFSTLEIQRTEQGDSAMYLCASSLDDRGESTEAFFGQGTRLTVV.